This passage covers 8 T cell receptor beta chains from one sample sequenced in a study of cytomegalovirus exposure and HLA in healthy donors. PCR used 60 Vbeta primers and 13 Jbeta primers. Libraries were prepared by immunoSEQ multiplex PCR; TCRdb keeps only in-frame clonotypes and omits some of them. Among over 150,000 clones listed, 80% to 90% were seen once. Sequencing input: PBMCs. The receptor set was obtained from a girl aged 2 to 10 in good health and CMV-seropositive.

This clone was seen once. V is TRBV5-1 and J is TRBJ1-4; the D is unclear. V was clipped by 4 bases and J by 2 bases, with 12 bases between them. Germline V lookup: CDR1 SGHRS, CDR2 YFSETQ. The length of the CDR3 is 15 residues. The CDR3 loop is CASSLLGTTNEKLFF. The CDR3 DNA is TGCGCCAGCAGCCTACTAGGAACCACTAATGAAAAACTGTTTTTT.

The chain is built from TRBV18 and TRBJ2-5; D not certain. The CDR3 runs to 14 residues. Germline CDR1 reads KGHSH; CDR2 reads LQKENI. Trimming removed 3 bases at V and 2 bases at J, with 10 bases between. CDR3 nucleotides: TGTGCCAGCTCACCGAGGCTAACGCAAGAGACCCAGTACTTC. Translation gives CASSPRLTQETQYF. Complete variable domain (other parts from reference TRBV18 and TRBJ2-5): NAGVMQNPRHLVRRRGQEARLRCSPMKGHSHVYWYRQLPEEGLKFMVYLQKENIIDESGMPKERFSAEFPKEGPSILRIQQVVRGDSAAYFCASSPRLTQETQYFGPGTRLLVL.

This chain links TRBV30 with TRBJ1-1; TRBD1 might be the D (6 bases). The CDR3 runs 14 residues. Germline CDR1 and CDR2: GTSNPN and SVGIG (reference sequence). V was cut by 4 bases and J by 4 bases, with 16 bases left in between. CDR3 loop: CAWNIQGRGTEAFF. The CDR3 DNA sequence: TGTGCCTGGAACATACAGGGAAGGGGCACTGAAGCTTTCTTT.

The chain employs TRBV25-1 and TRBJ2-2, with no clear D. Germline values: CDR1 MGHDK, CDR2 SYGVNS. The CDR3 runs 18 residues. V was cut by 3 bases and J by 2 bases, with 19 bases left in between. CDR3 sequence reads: CASSDHPREITNTGELFF. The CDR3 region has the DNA TGTGCCAGCAGTGATCACCCGCGTGAAATTACTAACACCGGGGAGCTGTTTTTT.

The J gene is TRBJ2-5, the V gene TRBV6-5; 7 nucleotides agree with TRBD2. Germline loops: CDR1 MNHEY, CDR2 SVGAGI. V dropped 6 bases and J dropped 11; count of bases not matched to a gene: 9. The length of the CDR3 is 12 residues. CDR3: CASSQRLAEQYF. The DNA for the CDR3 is TGTGCCAGCAGCCAACGCCTAGCGGAGCAGTACTTC.

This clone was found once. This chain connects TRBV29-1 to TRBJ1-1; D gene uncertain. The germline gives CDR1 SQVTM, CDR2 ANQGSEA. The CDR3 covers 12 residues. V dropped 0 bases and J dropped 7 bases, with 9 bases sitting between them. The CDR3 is CSVEDLGSEAFF. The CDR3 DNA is TGCAGCGTTGAAGATCTGGGGAGTGAAGCTTTCTTT.

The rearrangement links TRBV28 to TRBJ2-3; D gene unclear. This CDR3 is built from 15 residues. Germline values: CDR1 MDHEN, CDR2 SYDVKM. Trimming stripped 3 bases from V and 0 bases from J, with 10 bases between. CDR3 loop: CASSFLSRSTDTQYF. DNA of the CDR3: TGTGCCAGCAGTTTCCTTTCGAGGAGCACAGATACGCAGTATTTT.

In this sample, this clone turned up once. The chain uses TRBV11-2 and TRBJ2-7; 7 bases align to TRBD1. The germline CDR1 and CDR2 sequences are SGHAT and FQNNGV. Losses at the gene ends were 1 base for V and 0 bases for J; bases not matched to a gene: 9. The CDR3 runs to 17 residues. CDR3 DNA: TGTGCCAGCAGCTTAGTTGCGGACAGGCGCAGCTCCTACGAGCAGTACTTC. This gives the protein CASSLVADRRSSYEQYF.